Sequencing of this TCR beta chain was carried out in a study of vaccination and CD4 T cells after COVID-19 (dated by TCRdb to 2022 to 2024). For context, the study as a whole: Convalescent patients had a positive SARS-CoV-2 result on nasal swab PCR, and of these patients, several had mild disease and one had severe disease. Six males and four females were included in the convalescent cohort, with two Hispanic individuals, seven Caucasians, two Asians and one multiracial person represented. Two doses of either the Pfizer-BioNTech BNT162b2 vaccine (n=8) or the Moderna mRNA-1273 vaccine (n=2) were administered to participants. Post-COVID blood samples from convalescent patients were collected a median of around 100 days after diagnosis, with a range of about 35 to 161 days. Post-vaccine blood samples were collected a median of about 72 days after the second vaccine dose, ranging from roughly 13 to 250 days. For stimulating the cultures, overlapping spike peptide pools were used, derived from SARS-CoV-2 as well as from the common cold coronaviruses HCoV-NL63, HCoV-OC43 and HCoV-229E. As controls, cultures received a CEFX viral epitope pool (the positive control), an HIV-1 Nef peptide pool (the negative control), or no peptide at all. In over 8 COVID-19 convalescent patients and a handful of infection-naive healthy vaccine recipients, the spike-specific CD4+ TCR repertoire before mRNA vaccination was compared with the repertoire after mRNA vaccination.

On this clonotype: It lacks a known antigen. Base qualities were left out, and no much larger clone turns up one base away.

To prepare the library, PCR was applied. DNA from cultured CD4+ T cells was subjected to TCR sequencing with the Oncomine TCR Beta short-read assay at the Johns Hopkins FTIC core. Genomic DNA was extracted from the cultured CD4+ T cells with the QIAamp micro DNA kit. The Oncomine TCR Beta libraries from cultured CD4+ T cells were pooled using unique dual indexes and then sequenced on an Illumina iSeq 100. Per the original workflow: Non-productive sequences were removed, and CDR3s not starting with C, not ending with F or W, or shorter than 7 amino acids were discarded. Antigen-specific clonotypes were identified with the MANAFEST web application by comparing peptide-stimulated wells with reference and other culture wells. Positive clones required FDR below 0.05, an odds ratio above 5, and productive frequency above 0.1% in at least two of three replicate wells. Cross-reactive clonotypes were defined as significantly expanded in both SARS-CoV-2 spike wells and at least one common cold coronavirus spike condition. Levenshtein distances (stringdist) and unrooted phylogenetic trees (ape) in R version 3.6.1 were used to assess CDR3 homology. The raw public reads went through TCRdb reprocessing: fastp at Q25, MiXCR clone calling, in-frame beta chains kept. Rows with a matching CDR3 protein are joined into one entry that keeps the most common DNA and genes. The V and J calls come from TCRdb's annotation, not from the publication. In this sample the table shows approximately 5,500 distinct CDR3 sequences, about 71% of which occur a single time. Of the sample, roughly a quarter is held by the ten largest clones.

Results the study describes overall, beyond this receptor: In convalescent patients, a median roughly 88% of post-vaccine SARS-CoV-2-reactive clones were detected only after vaccination, suggesting vaccine-specific priming. Only a relatively small number of convalescent patients were included in the study, and early timepoints following natural infection were not analyzed. Although the median number of SARS-CoV-2-reactive clonotypes went up from fewer than 25 after infection to some 37 after vaccination, the increase was not significant. Of the vaccine-specific clones in convalescent patients, 304 of 307, or nearly all, reacted only to SARS-CoV-2 spike and did not cross-react with common cold coronaviruses.

The junction shows trimming of 9 bases on V and 5 bases on J, and the gene matches do not reach 16 bases of it. Per the germline V gene, SNHLY is the CDR1 and FYNNEI is the CDR2. Reading from cysteine to phenylalanine, the CDR3 counts 16 amino acids. Just the 48-base CDR3 DNA is kept, in frame starting at base 1. Per the publication, the treatment or condition label means: approximately 10-day PBMC culture with coronavirus spike peptide pools or control peptides (ViraFEST assay). The study used the ViraFEST assay, which expanded antigen-specific T cells with peptide pools and then identified expanded clonotypes by TCR sequencing. The convalescent patients' positive SARS-CoV-2 PCR tests fell between March and December 2020, which was before the Alpha, Beta and Delta variants emerged in the United States. PBMCs were cultured at approximately 2.1 million per well in IMDM supplemented with approximately 5.4% human AB serum and 9 to 10 IU/ml IL-2, with approximately 10 ug/ml peptide pools added. Half of the culture medium was replaced with fresh IL-2-containing medium on days 3 and 7. After 9 to 11 days of culture, CD4+ T cells were isolated by negative selection with the EasySep CD4+ T cell isolation kit. Ficoll-Paque Plus gradient centrifugation was used to isolate PBMCs from whole blood, and the isolated PBMCs were then either used fresh or cryopreserved at -140C. Culture conditions were generally each tested in triplicate wells.

This clonotype was sampled from a human donor who had recovered from COVID-19. The sequenced material came from CD4+ T cells from blood, cultured in vitro. Recombination linked TRBV2 to TRBJ2-7; TRBD1 aligns with 10 central bases. The CDR3 region reads CASINTRTGGMNEQYF. The nucleotide sequence is TGTGCCAGTATCAACACCAGGACAGGGGGTATGAACGAGCAGTACTTC.